Listed below are T cell receptor beta chains from one sample, sequenced in a study of cytomegalovirus exposure and HLA in healthy donors. Method: immunoSEQ multiplex PCR; TCRdb's copy keeps in-frame clones and lacks some. Among 150,000 to 200,000 clones listed, around 80% were seen once. The material sequenced was PBMCs. The receptors derive from a man aged 18 to 29 in good health and CMV-seronegative. Both conserved end residues are trimmed from each CDR3. Each record gives: J gene, clone size, V gene, D gene, CDR3 protein. D genes are given only for firm matches. For some rows the clone size is stated as once, few or many, or as a class when expanded; others skip it.

TRBJ1-1,-,TRBV7-9,-,ATGDTLNTEAF
TRBJ2-1,-,TRBV11-3,TRBD2,ASSLGRLAGWYEQF
TRBJ1-2,-,TRBV7-9,-,ASSLTSHVGAPGGYT
TRBJ2-1,few,TRBV7-2,-,ASSFRGNEQF
TRBJ2-7,-,TRBV5-1,-,ASSLTGTYEQY
TRBJ2-3,-,TRBV6-6,TRBD2,ASRTTSGGEDTQY
TRBJ2-1,-,TRBV7-3,TRBD2,ASSLTAGGYNEQF
TRBJ2-7,-,TRBV9,-,ASSVGGQQVEQY
TRBJ2-3,-,TRBV25-1,-,ASGGTDTDTQY
TRBJ1-4,-,TRBV5-1,TRBD1,ASSPGTVEKLF
TRBJ2-6,-,TRBV2,-,ASRRTANSGANVLT